The 20 T cell receptor beta chains in this list originate from one sample, sequenced in a study of cytomegalovirus exposure and HLA in healthy donors. The PCR had 60 Vbeta and 13 Jbeta primers. Sequencing was performed with immunoSEQ multiplex PCR; in TCRdb, only in-frame clones are kept and a portion is missing. The data hold about 96,000 clones, with approximately 74% observed a single time. The specimen sequenced was PBMCs. These receptors all come from a female donor in good health and CMV-seropositive.

This sequence joins TRBV27 and TRBJ2-5; 8 bases fit TRBD1. Germline V gene sequence: CDR1 MNHEY, CDR2 SMNVEV (reference sequence). V shed 7 bases and J 3 bases; nucleotides not matched to a gene: 1. CDR3 length equals 12 residues. The CDR3 region has the DNA TGTGCCAGCAAACAGGGGGAAGAGACCCAGTACTTC. Translation: CASKQGEETQYF.

A single count supports this clone. V gene TRBV9 combines with J gene TRBJ2-6; no clear D gene. This CDR3 comprises 14 residues. V gave up 0 bases and J gave up 2 bases, with 3 bases separating them. CDR1 is SGDLS, CDR2 YYNGEE, per germline. In DNA, the CDR3 is TGTGCCAGCAGCGTAGCGGCTGGGGCCAACGTCCTGACTTTC. Its protein is CASSVAAGANVLTF.

The rearrangement links TRBV30 to TRBJ1-1; D is undetermined. Trimming shortened V by 0 bases and J by 7 bases, and 21 bases separated the two germline ends. This CDR3 is built from 16 residues. Germline V gene data show CDR1 as GTSNPN and CDR2 as SVGIG (reference sequence). The CDR3 region is CAWSVPAPGRESEAFF. Written as DNA, the CDR3 is TGTGCCTGGAGTGTACCCGCCCCCGGGAGGGAAAGTGAAGCTTTCTTT.

This chain uses TRBV7-9 with TRBJ2-1, with 9 bases lining up with TRBD1. The CDR3 extends over 14 amino acids. Per germline, CDR1 SEHNR and CDR2 FQNEAQ (reference sequence). Unmatched junction bases numbered 5, after V lost 4 bases and J lost 7 bases. CDR3 DNA: TGTGCCAGCAGCTCGGGACAGGGATGGAATGAGCAGTTCTTC. Encoded protein: CASSSGQGWNEQFF.

A note on this clone: One end of the junction is discordant with germline, which a read error may explain. Other DNA sequences in the same sample also yield this CDR3. This sequence joins TRBV6-5 and TRBJ1-1; TRBD1 matches 7 bases. CDR3 length: 13 amino acids. From germline, CDR1 is MNHEY and CDR2 SVGAGI. The CDR3: CASSRDRVAFAFF. The CDR3 nucleotides read TGCGCCAGCAGCAGAGACAGGGTAGCCTTCGCTTTCTTT.

The rearrangement links TRBV25-1 to TRBJ2-5, with D perhaps matching TRBD2 (5 bases). CDR1 and CDR2 from the germline V gene are MGHDK and SYGVNS. Trimming left V 4 bases short and J 0 bases short, with 15 bases between. The CDR3 is made up of 16 amino acids. CDR3 in DNA: TGTGCCAGCAGTGTTTCGCGGGCTCCTTACCAAGAGACCCAGTACTTC. This gives the protein CASSVSRAPYQETQYF. The full variable domain, completed using reference TRBV25-1 and TRBJ2-5, is EADIYQTPRYLVIGTGKKITLECSQTMGHDKMYWYQQDPGMELHLIHYSYGVNSTEKGDLSSESTVSRIRTEHFPLTLESARPSHTSQYLCASSVSRAPYQETQYFGPGTRLLVL.

The chain couples TRBV9 to TRBJ1-2, with 8 bases matching TRBD1. V lost 7 bases, J lost 4 bases, and 9 bases stayed unmatched. This CDR3 contains 14 residues. In germline, CDR1 is SGDLS, CDR2 YYNGEE. DNA of the CDR3: TGTGCCAGCGCCCGAACAGGGGGAAGCTATGGCTACACCTTC. This gives the protein CASARTGGSYGYTF.

The J gene is TRBJ2-5, the V gene TRBV30; no reliable D call. The germline gives CDR1 GTSNPN, CDR2 SVGIG (reference sequence). The V end lost 5 bases, the J end lost 4 bases, and 14 bases lay between the germline ends. This CDR3 is built from 13 residues. The CDR3 nucleotides read TGTGCCTGGGATCGCGTTTTTGCAGAGACCCAGTACTTC. This encodes CAWDRVFAETQYF.

A few counts support this clone. V usage is TRBV28 and J usage is TRBJ1-2; 7 nucleotides agree with TRBD1. The CDR3 loop spans 17 amino acids. V was clipped by 2 bases and J by 4 bases; unmatched bases: 13. The germline V gene has CDR1 MDHEN and CDR2 SYDVKM. CDR3 loop: CASSLRYRSGGSYGYTF. The DNA of the CDR3 is TGTGCCAGCAGTTTACGGTATCGCTCAGGGGGTAGCTATGGCTACACCTTC.

The chain employs TRBV7-9 and TRBJ1-1, with D maybe TRBD1 (5 bases). The CDR3 contains 13 residues. Germline loops: CDR1 SEHNR, CDR2 FQNEAQ (reference sequence). Between the trimmed V and J ends, which lost 7 bases and 0 bases, there was a span of 9 bases. The CDR3 region is CASTGAVNTEAFF. In nucleotides, the CDR3 is TGTGCCAGCACTGGGGCGGTGAACACTGAAGCTTTCTTT.

This chain connects TRBV7-2 to TRBJ2-7; 10 nucleotides agree with TRBD1. CDR1 is SGHTA, CDR2 FQGNSA, per germline. The CDR3 consists of 16 residues. Trimming cost V 3 bases and J 6 bases; bases outside gene matches: 11. CDR3 loop: CASSFFPPGTGVEQYF. For the CDR3, the DNA is TGTGCCAGCAGCTTTTTTCCTCCCGGGACAGGGGTCGAGCAGTACTTC.

This chain's CDR3 is CASSGYGRGAYEQYF. CDR3 DNA sequence: TGTGCCAGCAGTGGGTATGGGCGGGGGGCCTACGAGCAGTACTTC. The chain uses TRBV6-1 and TRBJ2-7, with 8 bases matching TRBD2. The CDR3 length is 15 residues. J was trimmed by 2 bases and V by 4 bases; bases with no gene match: 7. Germline V gene data show CDR1 as MNHNS and CDR2 as SASEGT.

V is TRBV10-3 and J is TRBJ1-1, with D possibly being TRBD1 (5 bases). Trimming cost V 5 bases and J 3 bases, with 16 bases left between them. The CDR3 is 15 residues long. Looked up from germline, CDR1 is ENHRY and CDR2 is SYGVKD. The CDR3 region is CAISLTQGMDTEAFF. The CDR3 DNA follows: TGTGCCATCAGTCTGACGCAGGGAATGGACACTGAAGCTTTCTTT.

The chain joins TRBV2 to TRBJ1-4; D is undetermined. Germline CDR1 SNHLY, CDR2 FYNNEI. Trimming took off 6 bases at V and 7 bases at J, with 15 bases between the two ends. This CDR3 is 14 amino acids long. The CDR3 nucleotides read TGTGCCAGCAGCAAGAAGAAACAGCTTGAAAAACTGTTTTTT. Protein: CASSKKKQLEKLFF.

The V gene is TRBV10-3, the J gene TRBJ2-7; D unresolved. The CDR3 is 12 residues long. The ends were cut back, 11 bases at V and 3 bases at J, with 14 bases in the middle. CDR1 and CDR2 from the germline V gene are ENHRY and SYGVKD. CDR3 DNA: TGTGCCGCCACCACGGTCCTCTACGAGCAGTACTTC. Residues: CAATTVLYEQYF.

The chain carries TRBV29-1 and TRBJ1-3; 9 positions match TRBD1. Germline assignment: CDR1 SQVTM and CDR2 ANQGSEA. There are 12 residues in the CDR3. V trimming: 6 bases; J trimming: 7 bases; junction bases outside the gene matches: 4. For the CDR3, the DNA is TGCAGCGTGGACAGGGGCGGGAACACCATATATTTT. The encoded protein is CSVDRGGNTIYF.

This clone has just one count. CDR3 nucleotide sequence: TGCGCCAGCGCCCCTCAGGCCAGGGGGGATACGCAGTATTTT. Translated, it gives CASAPQARGDTQYF. V gene TRBV10-1 combines with J gene TRBJ2-3; 7 bases line up with TRBD1. Germline V gives CDR1 WNHNN, CDR2 SYGVQD (reference sequence). The CDR3 covers 14 residues. V trimming: 8 bases; J trimming: 6 bases; junction bases outside the gene matches: 11.

This clone was found a few times. This chain links TRBV6-4 with TRBJ2-3, with D possibly TRBD2 on 6 matching bases. The V gene lost 2 bases and the J gene lost 4 bases, with 13 bases spanning the gap. Germline CDR1 is MRHNA and CDR2 is SNTAGT. The CDR3 is 15 amino acids. CDR3 nucleotide sequence: TGTGCCAGCAGTGACGGGGGGAAGCACGCAGATACGCAGTATTTT. Amino acid sequence: CASSDGGKHADTQYF.

A few counts support this clone. The V gene is TRBV5-4, the J gene TRBJ2-1; 7 bases line up with TRBD2. This CDR3 spans 15 amino acids. Germline V gives CDR1 SGHNT, CDR2 YYREEE (reference sequence). V lost 4 bases, J lost 6 bases, and 10 bases stayed unmatched. The CDR3 is CASSPGLGRSNEQFF. CDR3 in DNA: TGTGCCAGCAGCCCTGGACTAGGTCGTTCCAATGAGCAGTTCTTC. The full variable domain, rest sourced from reference TRBV5-4 and TRBJ2-1, is ETGVTQSPTHLIKTRGQQVTLRCSSQSGHNTVSWYQQALGQGPQFIFQYYREEENGRGNFPPRFSGLQFPNYSSELNVNALELDDSALYLCASSPGLGRSNEQFFGPGTRLTVL.

This clone came up a few times. The rearrangement links TRBV4-3 to TRBJ2-1; 8 bases agree with TRBD1. The CDR3 is made up of 14 amino acids. Per the germline V gene, CDR1 is LGHNA and CDR2 is YSLEER. J lost 11 bases, V lost 2 bases, and 8 bases had no gene match. The CDR3 DNA is TGCGCCAGCAGCCAAAGAGCCCGGGACAGGCAGCAGTTCTTC. Protein product: CASSQRARDRQQFF.